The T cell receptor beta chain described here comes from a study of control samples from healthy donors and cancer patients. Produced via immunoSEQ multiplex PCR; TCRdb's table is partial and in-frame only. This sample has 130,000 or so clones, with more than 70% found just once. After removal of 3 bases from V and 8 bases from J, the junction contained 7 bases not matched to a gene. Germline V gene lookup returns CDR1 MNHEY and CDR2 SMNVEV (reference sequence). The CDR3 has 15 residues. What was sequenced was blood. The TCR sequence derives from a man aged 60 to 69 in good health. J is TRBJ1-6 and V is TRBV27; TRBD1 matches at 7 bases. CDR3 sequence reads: CASSLRGTEYSPLHF. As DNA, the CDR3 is TGTGCCAGCAGTTTGCGGGGGACAGAATATTCACCCCTCCACTTT.